This T cell receptor (beta chain) was found in a study of blood T cell repertoires in COVID-19. About the study: The United States, Italy and Spain were the sources of the acute and convalescent COVID-19 samples. T cells, B-cell-depleted T cells, or PBMCs supplied cDNA or gDNA.

The germline V gene has CDR1 KGHSH and CDR2 LQKENI. Losses at the gene ends were 3 bases for V and 2 bases for J; bases not matched to a gene: 6. The CDR3 is 17 amino acids. Original data processing: Quantification of nucleated cells was approximated via reference gene primer amplification. Libraries were prepared by immunoSEQ multiplex PCR; TCRdb keeps only in-frame clonotypes and omits some of them. V, J and clone size derive from that table, while D and trimming were established from the DNA sequence. The sample lists about 250,000 clones, 89% occurring once. This chain links TRBV18 with TRBJ2-4, with 11 bases fitting TRBD2. Input material: peripheral blood. This receptor was obtained from a middle-aged woman who had recovered from COVID-19. In nucleotides, the CDR3 is TGTGCCAGCTCACCCCGACTAGCGGGATTGACCAAAAACATTCAGTACTTC. This encodes CASSPRLAGLTKNIQYF.